This TCR beta chain came from a study of response to subunit inactivated influenza vaccine. This clonotype showed up many times. The antigen is undetermined. CDR3 size: 14 residues. V lost 6 bases, J lost 7 bases, and 7 bases stayed unmatched. Findings and limits, study-wide: T cells newly recruited by each seasonal influenza vaccination are few, the authors suggested.

TCRdb re-analysed the RT-PCR reads in MiXCR, keeping a single row per CDR3 protein. The sample holds 540,000 or so distinct CDR3 sequences; under 15% are singletons and the top ten take about an eighth. The chain joins TRBV12-3 or TRBV12-4 to TRBJ1-5; 9 bases line up with TRBD1. Sequenced here: PBMCs from blood, sampled roughly 48 days after vaccination. The clonotype comes from a middle-aged man who received an inactivated influenza vaccine. The CDR3 is CASSPDRGGQPQHF. Here the CDR3 DNA reads TGTGCCAGCAGCCCGGACAGGGGAGGGCAGCCCCAGCATTTT.